These 11 T cell receptor beta chains came from one sample sequenced in a study of T cell repertoires in cytomegalovirus infection. TCRdb ran MiXCR on the reads and lists one entry per CDR3 protein. The sample carries roughly 280,000 distinct CDR3 sequences, under 25% recorded once. Antigens of these TCRs are unknown. Sequencing used cultured PBMCs, obtained from culture after CMV antigen stimulation. The receptors derive from a human donor in good health (CMV status not recorded). Some clones in this sample may be carry-over from other donors' samples.

This clonotype was counted between two and nine times. This sequence joins TRBV10-3 and TRBJ1-2; no definite D call. The CDR3 has 13 amino acids. Germline loops: CDR1 ENHRY, CDR2 SYGVKD. The V and J ends lost 0 bases and 2 bases respectively, with 4 bases between them. In DNA form, the CDR3 reads TGTGCCATCAGTGAGTCGAAGAACTATGGCTACACCTTC. It codes for CAISESKNYGYTF.

The chain employs TRBV6-1 and TRBJ2-1; TRBD2 matches at 7 bases. The CDR3 loop spans 12 amino acids. Germline V gives CDR1 MNHNS, CDR2 SASEGT. The junction had 6 bases not matched to a gene; V was cut back by 6 bases and J by 10 bases. The chain's CDR3 is CASRGLVREQFF. CDR3 coding DNA: TGTGCCAGCAGAGGACTAGTACGGGAGCAGTTCTTC.

This clonotype has a handful of counts. This sequence joins TRBV10-3 and TRBJ1-1; D might be TRBD1 (5 bases). The V gene's germline CDR1 is ENHRY and CDR2 SYGVKD. Trimming took off 2 bases at V and 5 bases at J, with 12 bases between the two ends. CDR3 length: 14 residues. This CDR3 is CAISEPERGTEAFF. Written as DNA, the CDR3 is TGTGCCATCAGTGAGCCGGAAAGGGGAACTGAAGCTTTCTTT.

The table lists this clonotype with a few counts. V usage is TRBV7-9 and J usage is TRBJ1-1, with D tentatively TRBD1 (5 bases). The CDR3 has 15 amino acids. Germline CDR1 reads SEHNR; CDR2 reads FQNEAQ (reference sequence). V was pared by 3 bases and J by 2 bases, with 13 bases between. The CDR3 sequence: CASSLRGDGNTEAFF. The CDR3 bases are TGTGCCAGCAGCTTGCGGGGGGACGGCAACACTGAAGCTTTCTTT.

This clonotype was counted many times. V usage is TRBV7-2 and J usage is TRBJ2-3; unclear D gene. The CDR3 sequence is 13 residues long. The V gene's germline CDR1 is SGHTA and CDR2 FQGNSA. V was cut by 4 bases and J by 6 bases, with 11 bases left in between. The CDR3 reads CASSSGQQDTQYF. CDR3 nucleotides: TGTGCCAGCAGCTCAGGCCAACAGGATACGCAGTATTTT.

This clonotype was found many times. This sequence joins TRBV7-8 and TRBJ2-1; D gene ambiguous. The germline V and J ends were trimmed by 5 bases and 9 bases, with 11 bases remaining between them. Germline V gene data show CDR1 as SGHVS and CDR2 as FQNEAQ. The CDR3 spans 12 residues. The CDR3 DNA reads TGTGCCAGCAGCCGAGGACGGGTTGAGCAGTTCTTC. This codes for CASSRGRVEQFF.

This clonotype appeared many times. The J gene is TRBJ1-1, the V gene TRBV7-2; no definite D call. CDR3 length: 15 amino acids. V lost 2 bases, J lost 0 bases, and 10 bases lay in between. The germline gives CDR1 SGHTA, CDR2 FQGNSA. CDR3 bases: TGTGCCAGCAGCTTACAGAGTTCCATGAACACTGAAGCTTTCTTT. It encodes CASSLQSSMNTEAFF.

This clonotype was observed a few times. The V gene is TRBV28, the J gene TRBJ1-3; 9 positions agree with TRBD1. The CDR3 has 14 residues. CDR1 and CDR2 from the germline V gene are MDHEN and SYDVKM. The J segment lost 7 bases and the V segment lost 5 bases, leaving 6 bases of the junction unmatched. The CDR3 nucleotides read TGTGCCAGCAGTACAGGGGGCATTGCGAACACCATATATTTT. It yields the protein CASSTGGIANTIYF.

This clonotype was observed many times. The rearrangement uses TRBV7-2 and TRBJ1-1; unclear D gene. The V gene's germline CDR1 is SGHTA and CDR2 FQGNSA. The CDR3 is 15 residues long. Deletions cut 2 bases from V and 2 bases from J, with 12 bases between. The CDR3 region is CASSLFRLVNTEAFF. The CDR3 nucleotides are TGTGCCAGCAGCTTATTTCGGCTGGTAAACACTGAAGCTTTCTTT.

The chain employs TRBV18 and TRBJ2-7, with D possibly TRBD1 on 6 matching bases. CDR1 KGHSH and CDR2 LQKENI come from the germline V gene. CDR3 length: 13 residues. The V and J ends lost 6 bases and 7 bases respectively, with 16 bases between them. Here the CDR3 reads CASSQNRDGEQYV. DNA for the CDR3: TGTGCCAGCTCGCAAAACAGGGACGGAGAGCAGTACGTC.

The chain carries TRBV5-6 and TRBJ1-1; no clear D. The CDR3 is made up of 16 amino acids. V lost 0 bases and J 5 bases, leaving 17 bases between the germline ends. The germline V gene encodes CDR1 SGHDT and CDR2 YYEEEE. The chain's CDR3 is CASSLASAGPRTEAFF. As DNA, the CDR3 is TGTGCCAGCAGCTTGGCCAGTGCAGGACCCAGGACTGAAGCTTTCTTT.